What follows is one T cell receptor beta chain and its context. The method was immunoSEQ multiplex PCR; TCRdb's version includes in-frame clones alone and lacks a portion of them. Here the sample spans about 98,000 clones, approximately 88% being singletons. The CDR3 runs to 16 residues. Per the germline V gene, CDR1 is KGHSH and CDR2 is LQKENI. With 3 bases clipped from V and 2 bases from J, the junction kept 7 bases outside the gene matches. The data were taken from a study of cytomegalovirus exposure and HLA in healthy donors. Turning to the study itself: The same platform used for the roughly 610 first-cohort repertoires was also used for the 130 or so validation repertoires, as a later analysis reported.

The donors were in the roughly 110-subject validation cohort; that cohort was separate from the approximately 700-subject first cohort. The sequenced material came from PBMCs. This TCR derives from a woman between 25 and 40 years old in good health and CMV-seronegative. The chain couples TRBV18 to TRBJ2-7, with 10 positions matching TRBD1. CDR3 nucleotides: TGTGCCAGCTCACCGGGAGGACAGGGGGGTACCTACGAGCAGTACTTC. It specifies CASSPGGQGGTYEQYF.